The clone carrying this TCR beta chain appeared a few times. Its antigen is as yet unknown. Repertoires were generated with immunoSEQ multiplex PCR, while TCRdb's copy carries only in-frame clones and drops some. This repertoire shows around 30,000 clones, around 80% found once; its top ten account for 1.2%. This entry is derived from a study of T cells in narcolepsy. Study as a whole: Enrolled donors included narcolepsy type 1 or type 2 patients and healthy controls.

Study-level results: No autoreactive T cell clone sequences appeared in some memory CD4+ repertoires. Healthy controls reportedly lacked the autoreactive clonotypes serially found in patients' blood. Autoreactive HCRT-specific and TRIB2-specific clonotypes were marked in same-patient CSF-versus-blood CD4+ comparisons.

Germline values: CDR1 MNHEY, CDR2 SMNVEV (reference sequence). This CDR3 is built from 15 residues. Trimming removed 0 bases at V and 4 bases at J, with 12 bases between. The chain joins TRBV27 to TRBJ1-2; possible D gene TRBD1, 6 bases. Sample: CD45RA- memory CD4+ T cells from PBMCs. The source of this sequence is a human donor with narcolepsy. Here the CDR3 reads CASSLSRQARYGYTF. CDR3 bases: TGTGCCAGCAGTTTATCCCGACAGGCTCGCTATGGCTACACCTTC.